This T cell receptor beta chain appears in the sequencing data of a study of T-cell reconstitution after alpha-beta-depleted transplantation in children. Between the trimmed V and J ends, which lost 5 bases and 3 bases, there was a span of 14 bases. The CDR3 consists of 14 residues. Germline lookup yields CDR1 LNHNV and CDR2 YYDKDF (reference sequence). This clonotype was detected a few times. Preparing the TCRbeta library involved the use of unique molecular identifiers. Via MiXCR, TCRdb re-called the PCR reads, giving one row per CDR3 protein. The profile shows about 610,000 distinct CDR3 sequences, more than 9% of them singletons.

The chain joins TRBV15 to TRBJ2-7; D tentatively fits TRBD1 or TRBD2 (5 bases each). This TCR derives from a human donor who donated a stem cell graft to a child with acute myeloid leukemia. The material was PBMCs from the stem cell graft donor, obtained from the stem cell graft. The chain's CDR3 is CATSSWTGLYEQYF. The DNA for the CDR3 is TGTGCCACCAGCTCATGGACGGGGCTCTACGAGCAGTACTTC.